The entry below describes one T cell receptor (beta chain). The V end was cut by 0 bases, the J end by 8 bases, with 5 bases between. CDR1 is SGHDN, CDR2 FVKESK, per germline. The CDR3 consists of 13 residues. These data belong to a study of T cell changes during pregnancy in multiple sclerosis. This table comes from immunoSEQ multiplex PCR, and its TCRdb copy is limited to in-frame clones, with some not included. The table includes more than 40,000 clones, approximately 91% detected once. V is TRBV14 and J is TRBJ1-6; D not resolved. This TCR derives from a female donor with multiple sclerosis, enrolled in a pregnancy study. This specimen consisted of CD8+ T cells from peripheral blood mononuclear cells, obtained after pregnancy. The CDR3 is CASSQERYSPLHF. The DNA of the CDR3 is TGTGCCAGCAGCCAAGAGAGGTATTCACCCCTCCACTTT. Full variable domain (missing parts from reference TRBV14 and TRBJ1-6): EAGVTQFPSHSVIEKGQTVTLRCDPISGHDNLYWYRRVMGKEIKFLLHFVKESKQDESGMPNNRFLAERTGGTYSTLKVQPAELEDSGVYFCASSQERYSPLHFGNGTRLTVT.